This is a list of T cell receptor beta chains from one sample in a study of OX40 agonist ivuxolimab in advanced cancers. Produced via immunoSEQ multiplex PCR; TCRdb's table is partial and in-frame only. The data contain 90,000 to 100,000 clones, approximately 88% of them singletons. The starting material was CD4+ or CD8+ T cells sorted from blood, obtained in a trial of the OX40 agonist ivuxolimab. The source is an adult with an advanced solid tumor such as melanoma, head and neck, liver or kidney cancer. The CDR3 runs from the conserved cysteine through the conserved F or W. Fields, in order: V gene, clone size, D gene, J gene, CDR3 protein, CDR3 DNA. The D gene is left open where the match is weak. Clone size is given for some rows only: seen once, a few or many times, or a class if the clone is expanded.

V gene: TRBV10-3
clone size: NA
D gene: TRBD2
J gene: TRBJ2-3
CDR3 protein: CAISEAGESTDTQYF
CDR3 DNA: TGTGCCATCAGTGAGGCGGGGGAAAGCACAGATACGCAGTATTTT

V gene: TRBV7-9
clone size: NA
D gene: NA
J gene: TRBJ2-2
CDR3 protein: CASRNTGELFF
CDR3 DNA: TGTGCCAGCCGAAACACCGGGGAGCTGTTTTTT

V gene: TRBV19
clone size: once
D gene: TRBD1
J gene: TRBJ1-2
CDR3 protein: CASRGTGGYGHYGYTF
CDR3 DNA: TGTGCCAGTAGGGGGACAGGGGGCTACGGTCACTATGGCTACACCTTC

V gene: TRBV25-1
clone size: NA
D gene: TRBD1
J gene: TRBJ1-4
CDR3 protein: CASSRSGTVGSEKLFF
CDR3 DNA: TGTGCCAGCAGCCGTTCCGGGACAGTGGGGAGTGAAAAACTGTTTTTT

V gene: TRBV5-1
clone size: once
D gene: NA
J gene: TRBJ1-1
CDR3 protein: CASSLLAPVGNTEAFF
CDR3 DNA: TGCGCCAGCAGCTTGCTGGCCCCGGTGGGGAACACTGAAGCTTTCTTT

V gene: TRBV7-8
clone size: NA
D gene: NA
J gene: TRBJ2-5
CDR3 protein: CASRLRGVETQYF
CDR3 DNA: TGTGCCAGCAGGTTAAGGGGGGTTGAGACCCAGTACTTC

V gene: TRBV6-5
clone size: NA
D gene: NA
J gene: TRBJ1-3
CDR3 protein: CASSYSDPSGNTIYF
CDR3 DNA: TGTGCCAGCAGTTACTCGGACCCCTCTGGAAACACCATATATTTT

V gene: TRBV13
clone size: NA
D gene: NA
J gene: TRBJ2-7
CDR3 protein: CASSLRTPTYEQYF
CDR3 DNA: TGTGCCAGCAGCTTGAGGACACCGACCTACGAGCAGTACTTC

V gene: TRBV5-1
clone size: NA
D gene: NA
J gene: TRBJ2-1
CDR3 protein: CASSEIPGMVNEQFF
CDR3 DNA: TGCGCCAGCAGCGAGATCCCAGGGATGGTCAATGAGCAGTTCTTC

V gene: TRBV18
clone size: NA
D gene: NA
J gene: TRBJ2-3
CDR3 protein: CASSPLGDTQYF
CDR3 DNA: TGTGCCAGCTCACCTCTGGGGGATACGCAGTATTTT

V gene: TRBV27
clone size: NA
D gene: NA
J gene: TRBJ1-1
CDR3 protein: CASSTLDNTEAFF
CDR3 DNA: TGTGCCAGCAGTACTCTTGACAACACTGAAGCTTTCTTT

V gene: TRBV2
clone size: NA
D gene: NA
J gene: TRBJ1-2
CDR3 protein: CASSAQGPLVIYGYTF
CDR3 DNA: TGTGCCAGCAGTGCGCAGGGTCCCCTTGTAATCTATGGCTACACCTTC

V gene: TRBV7-9
clone size: NA
D gene: NA
J gene: TRBJ2-7
CDR3 protein: CASSRATGYYEQYF
CDR3 DNA: TGTGCCAGCAGCCGAGCCACAGGGTACTACGAGCAGTACTTC

V gene: TRBV23-1
clone size: NA
D gene: NA
J gene: TRBJ1-3
CDR3 protein: CASSQSDFVEGTSGNTIYF
CDR3 DNA: TGCGCCAGCAGTCAATCGGATTTTGTGGAAGGGACCTCGGGAAACACCATATATTTT

V gene: TRBV7-2
clone size: once
D gene: TRBD2
J gene: TRBJ2-3
CDR3 protein: CASSLAGTSGGIDTQYF
CDR3 DNA: TGTGCCAGCAGCTTAGCAGGGACTAGCGGGGGAATAGATACGCAGTATTTT

V gene: TRBV5-1
clone size: few
D gene: NA
J gene: TRBJ1-1
CDR3 protein: CASSFIPETEAFF
CDR3 DNA: TGCGCCAGCAGCTTTATACCGGAGACTGAAGCTTTCTTT

V gene: TRBV5-6
clone size: NA
D gene: NA
J gene: TRBJ2-3
CDR3 protein: CASSPNLVPEAQYF
CDR3 DNA: TGTGCCAGCAGCCCGAACCTAGTGCCGGAAGCGCAGTATTTT

V gene: TRBV7-9
clone size: NA
D gene: NA
J gene: TRBJ1-4
CDR3 protein: CASSLSQISEKLFF
CDR3 DNA: TGTGCCAGCAGCTTATCCCAGATTTCCGAAAAACTGTTTTTT

V gene: TRBV15
clone size: NA
D gene: NA
J gene: TRBJ2-7
CDR3 protein: CATSRGAGRSYERYF
CDR3 DNA: TGTGCCACCAGCAGAGGGGCAGGGAGGTCCTACGAGCGGTACTTC